This T cell receptor (beta chain) was identified during a study of patients and donors after allogeneic stem cell transplantation. One entry per CDR3 protein results from TCRdb running MiXCR on the RT-PCR reads. There are 150,000 to 200,000 distinct CDR3 sequences in the sample; approximately 24% occur only once, and roughly a quarter lies in the top ten. Losses at the gene ends were 7 bases for V and 4 bases for J; bases not matched to a gene: 12. This CDR3 has 16 amino acids. Sequencing used blood, either unsorted or a sorted T cell fraction (not recorded which). This rearrangement joins TRBV12-3 or TRBV12-4 to TRBJ2-1; 8 nucleotides agree with TRBD2. This receptor was identified in a human donor who was either an allogeneic HSCT recipient or a stem cell or donor lymphocyte infusion donor (not recorded which). It is not recorded whose cells these are; they may come from a transplant donor. CDR3 DNA sequence: TGTGCCAGCACTCCGCTCGGGGGGGTGATTTACAATGAGCAGTTCTTC. Translated: CASTPLGGVIYNEQFF.